The next 13 T cell receptor beta chains were all read from a single sample in a study of shared clonotypes between healthy human individuals. Sequencing used immunoSEQ multiplex PCR; TCRdb keeps in-frame clones, though not all of them. The data contain hundreds of thousands of clones, around 95% of them singletons. The naive CD8 subset, CD45RO-negative cells positively selected for CCR7, excluded terminally differentiated effector memory CD45RA+ cells. Material: naive CD8+ T cells sorted from blood. All receptors derive from a woman in her 30s in good health.

The chain couples TRBV7-9 to TRBJ2-7, with D possibly TRBD2 on 6 matching bases. The CDR3 is made up of 13 amino acids. CDR1 SEHNR and CDR2 FQNEAQ come from the germline V gene (reference sequence). The ends were cut back, 4 bases at V and 6 bases at J, with 13 bases in the middle. Here the CDR3 DNA reads TGTGCCAGCAGCTCTCCCGCGGGACCCGAGCAGTACTTC. Translated, it gives CASSSPAGPEQYF.

The rearrangement joins TRBV27 to TRBJ2-3; D may be TRBD2 (6 bases). The CDR3 is 16 amino acids. Trimming shortened V by 5 bases and J by 4 bases, and 19 bases separated the two germline ends. The germline gives CDR1 MNHEY, CDR2 SMNVEV (reference sequence). CDR3 DNA sequence: TGTGCCAGCAGTCCCCCCTGGCGGGGTCTCGCAGATACGCAGTATTTT. This sequence encodes CASSPPWRGLADTQYF.

The chain is built from TRBV9 and TRBJ1-3, with 7 bases aligning to TRBD1. After removal of 4 bases from V and 4 bases from J, the junction contained 11 bases not matched to a gene. The CDR3 is 16 residues long. CDR1 is SGDLS and CDR2 is YYNGEE in the germline V gene. CDR3 in DNA: TGTGCCAGCAGCCCCCCCACCGGGACAGAAGGAAACACCATATATTTT. Its protein is CASSPPTGTEGNTIYF.

The chain is built from TRBV30 and TRBJ2-7, with TRBD1 matching over 9 bases. In germline, CDR1 is GTSNPN, CDR2 SVGIG (reference sequence). V shed 0 bases and J 6 bases; nucleotides not matched to a gene: 12. The CDR3 length is 16 residues. This CDR3 reads CAWSVVGIGQGSEQYF. Written as DNA, the CDR3 is TGTGCCTGGAGTGTAGTGGGAATAGGACAGGGGAGCGAGCAGTACTTC. The variable domain in full, with the rest retrieved from reference TRBV30 and TRBJ2-7, is SQTIHQWPATLVQPVGSPLSLECTVEGTSNPNLYWYRQAAGRGLQLLFYSVGIGQISSEVPQNLSASRPQDRQFILSSKKLLLSDSGFYLCAWSVVGIGQGSEQYFGPGTRLTVT.

The sample holds one count of this clone. J is TRBJ2-5 and V is TRBV11-2; D is unresolved. The DNA matches TRBJ2-7 better at its end, which makes the J call doubtful. Germline V gene data show CDR1 as SGHAT and CDR2 as FQNNGV. The CDR3 is made up of 16 amino acids. The CDR3 region has the DNA TGTGCCAGCAGCACCCCCGCCGGGCGGAATCCCTACGAGCAGTACTTC. Its protein product is CASSTPAGRNPYEQYF.

This chain links TRBV27 with TRBJ2-3; TRBD2 agrees at 7 bases. This CDR3 contains 19 residues. The germline CDR1 and CDR2 sequences are MNHEY and SMNVEV (reference sequence). V gave up 0 bases and J gave up 3 bases; unmatched junction bases: 15. CDR3: CASSLSNQNPGRATDTQYF. The CDR3 DNA reads as TGTGCCAGCAGTTTATCTAATCAAAACCCGGGGAGGGCAACAGATACGCAGTATTTT.

The chain recombines TRBV27 with TRBJ2-1; D may be TRBD2 (6 bases). The V and J ends lost 6 bases and 5 bases respectively, with 14 bases between them. CDR3 length: 14 amino acids. Germline CDR1 MNHEY, CDR2 SMNVEV (reference sequence). The CDR3: CASRLGTGDNEQFF. CDR3 sequence (DNA): TGTGCCAGCAGACTAGGGACTGGCGACAATGAGCAGTTCTTC.

This chain links TRBV27 with TRBJ1-5; possibly TRBD1 for D (6 bases). Germline V gives CDR1 MNHEY, CDR2 SMNVEV (reference sequence). Trimming removed 7 bases at V and 11 bases at J, with 15 bases between. The CDR3 extends over 12 amino acids. The CDR3 loop reads CASMGAEAAQHF. The CDR3 DNA reads TGTGCCAGCATGGGGGCAGAGGCAGCCCAGCATTTT.

This chain uses TRBV28 with TRBJ2-5; 8 bases fit TRBD1. The CDR3 spans 16 residues. The V and J ends lost 4 bases and 5 bases, in that order; junction bases with no gene match: 12. The V gene's germline CDR1 is MDHEN and CDR2 SYDVKM. CDR3 coding DNA: TGTGCCAGCAGTTCACACCCAAGGACAGGGTGGGAGACCCAGTACTTC. It codes for CASSSHPRTGWETQYF.

The J gene is TRBJ2-7, the V gene TRBV9; D is perhaps TRBD1 or TRBD2 (5 bases each). Germline loops: CDR1 SGDLS, CDR2 YYNGEE. The CDR3 runs 14 residues. The V end lost 3 bases, the J end lost 6 bases, and 16 bases lay between the germline ends. CDR3 sequence reads: CASSGEPPGGEQYF. CDR3 bases: TGTGCCAGCAGCGGGGAACCCCCTGGGGGCGAGCAGTACTTC. The variable domain in full, completed from reference TRBV9 and TRBJ2-7, reads DSGVTQTPKHLITATGQRVTLRCSPRSGDLSVYWYQQSLDQGLQFLIQYYNGEERAKGNILERFSAQQFPDLHSELNLSSLELGDSALYFCASSGEPPGGEQYFGPGTRLTVT.

The V gene is TRBV7-2, the J gene TRBJ2-7; a possible D gene is TRBD2 (5 bases). The V end lost 5 bases, the J end lost 1 base, and 15 bases lay between the germline ends. The germline gives CDR1 SGHTA, CDR2 FQGNSA. This CDR3 spans 15 amino acids. This CDR3 is CASSPEAVKSYEQYF. In DNA, the CDR3 is TGTGCCAGCAGCCCGGAGGCGGTGAAGTCCTACGAGCAGTACTTC. The whole variable domain, remainder taken from reference TRBV7-2 and TRBJ2-7, is GAGVSQSPSNKVTEKGKDVELRCDPISGHTALYWYRQSLGQGLEFLIYFQGNSAPDKSGLPSDRFSAERTGGSVSTLTIQRTQQEDSAVYLCASSPEAVKSYEQYFGPGTRLTVT.

The V gene is TRBV6-5, the J gene TRBJ1-5; 12 bases fit TRBD1. The CDR3 spans 14 residues. The germline V gene has CDR1 MNHEY and CDR2 SVGAGI. Trimming at V came to 6 bases and at J to 6 bases, leaving 3 bases not matched to a gene. CDR3 protein: CASSPGQGAQPQHF. The CDR3 DNA sequence: TGTGCCAGCAGCCCGGGACAGGGGGCTCAGCCCCAGCATTTT.

This sequence joins TRBV28 and TRBJ1-2, with D hard to call. V was shortened by 6 bases and J by 8 bases, with 10 bases between the two germline ends. This CDR3 is 11 amino acids long. CDR1 is MDHEN, CDR2 SYDVKM, per germline. CDR3: CASRDDIGYTF. CDR3 in DNA: TGTGCCAGCAGGGATGACATCGGCTACACCTTC.